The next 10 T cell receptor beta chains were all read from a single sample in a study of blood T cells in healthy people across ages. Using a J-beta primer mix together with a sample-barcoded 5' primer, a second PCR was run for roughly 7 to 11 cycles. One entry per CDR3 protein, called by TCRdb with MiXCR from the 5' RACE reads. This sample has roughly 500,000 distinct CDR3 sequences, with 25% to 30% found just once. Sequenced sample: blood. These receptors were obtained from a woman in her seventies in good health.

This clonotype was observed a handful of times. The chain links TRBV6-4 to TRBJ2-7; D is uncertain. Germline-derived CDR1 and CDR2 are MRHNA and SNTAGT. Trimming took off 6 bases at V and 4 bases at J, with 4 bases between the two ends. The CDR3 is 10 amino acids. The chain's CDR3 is CASRRYEQYF. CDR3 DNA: TGTGCCAGCAGGCGTTACGAGCAGTACTTC.

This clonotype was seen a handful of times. The CDR3 DNA follows: TGCAGTGCTAGCAAAGAGTCAGGGGGTGGTCAGCCCCAGCATTTT. It is translated as CSASKESGGGQPQHF. The chain employs TRBV20-1 and TRBJ1-5; 7 positions match TRBD1. Losses at the gene ends were 3 bases for V and 6 bases for J; bases not matched to a gene: 11. The CDR3 runs to 15 residues. Looked up from germline, CDR1 is DFQATT and CDR2 is SNEGSKA (reference sequence).

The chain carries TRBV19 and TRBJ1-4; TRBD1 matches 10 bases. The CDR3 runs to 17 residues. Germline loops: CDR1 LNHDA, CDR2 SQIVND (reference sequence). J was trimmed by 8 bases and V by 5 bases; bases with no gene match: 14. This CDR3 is CASSSTTASGQGEKLFF. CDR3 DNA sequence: TGTGCCAGTAGTTCCACCACTGCCTCGGGACAGGGGGAAAAACTGTTTTTT.

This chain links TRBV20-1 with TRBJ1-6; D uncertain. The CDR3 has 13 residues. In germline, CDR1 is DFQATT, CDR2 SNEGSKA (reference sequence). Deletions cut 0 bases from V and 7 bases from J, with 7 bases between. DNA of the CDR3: TGCAGTGCTAGAGATCAAGGGAATTCACCCCTCCACTTT. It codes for CSARDQGNSPLHF.

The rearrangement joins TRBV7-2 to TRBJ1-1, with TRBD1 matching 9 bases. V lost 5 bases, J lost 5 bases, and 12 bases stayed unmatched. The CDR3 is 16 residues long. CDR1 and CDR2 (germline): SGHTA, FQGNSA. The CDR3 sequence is CASSVPSTGGGTEAFF. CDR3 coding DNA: TGTGCCAGCAGCGTACCCTCCACAGGGGGCGGGACTGAAGCTTTCTTT.

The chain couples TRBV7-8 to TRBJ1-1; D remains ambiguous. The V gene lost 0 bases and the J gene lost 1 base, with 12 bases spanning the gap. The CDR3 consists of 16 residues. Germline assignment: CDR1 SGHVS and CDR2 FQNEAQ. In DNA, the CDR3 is TGTGCCAGCAGCTTAGCGCGGCTAGGCGGGAACACTGAAGCTTTCTTT. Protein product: CASSLARLGGNTEAFF.

CDR3 bases: TGTGCCAGCAGTGCCGGGGGCCCGAACCCCGAGCAGTACTTC. Translating it yields CASSAGGPNPEQYF. This rearrangement joins TRBV12-3 or TRBV12-4 to TRBJ2-7, with D perhaps matching TRBD1 or TRBD2 (6 bases each). The CDR3 is 14 residues long. V lost 5 bases and J lost 6, with 17 bases in between.

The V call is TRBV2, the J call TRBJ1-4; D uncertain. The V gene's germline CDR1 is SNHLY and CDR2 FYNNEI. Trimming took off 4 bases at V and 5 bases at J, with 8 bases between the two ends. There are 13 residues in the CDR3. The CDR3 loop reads CASSGAENEKLFF. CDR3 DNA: TGTGCCAGCAGTGGGGCGGAAAATGAAAAACTGTTTTTT.

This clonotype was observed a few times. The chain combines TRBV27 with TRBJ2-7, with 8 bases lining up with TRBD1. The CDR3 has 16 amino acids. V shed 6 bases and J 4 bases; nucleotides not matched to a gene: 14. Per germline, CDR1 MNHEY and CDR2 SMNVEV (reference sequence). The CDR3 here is CASRALGQGALYEQYF. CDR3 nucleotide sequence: TGTGCCAGCAGGGCCTTGGGTCAGGGGGCTCTGTACGAGCAGTACTTC.

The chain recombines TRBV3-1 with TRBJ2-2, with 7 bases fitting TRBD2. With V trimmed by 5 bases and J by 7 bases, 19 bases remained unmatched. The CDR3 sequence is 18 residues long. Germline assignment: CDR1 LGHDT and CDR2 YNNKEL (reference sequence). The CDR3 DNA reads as TGTGCCAGCAGCAACTGGCCGGGGGGATCGGGACTTATCGGGGAGCTGTTTTTT. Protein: CASSNWPGGSGLIGELFF.